The present T cell receptor beta chain was sequenced within a study of shared clonotypes between healthy human individuals. Method: immunoSEQ multiplex PCR; TCRdb's copy keeps in-frame clones and lacks some. The data contain 2,500,000 or so clones, just over 90% of them seen just once; the ten biggest clones take up 0.14%. Trimming stripped 0 bases from V and 4 bases from J, with 12 bases between. From germline, CDR1 is KGHSH and CDR2 LQKENI. The CDR3 length is 16 residues. The source is a man aged 18 to 30 in good health. J is TRBJ2-2 and V is TRBV18, with a tentative D call TRBD1 (6 bases). Sample: naive CD4+ T cells sorted from blood. Noted subset: CD45RA+ positively selected. CDR3 sequence: CASSPPTGLATGELFF. The CDR3 DNA sequence: TGTGCCAGCTCACCACCTACAGGGCTTGCCACCGGGGAGCTGTTTTTT. The full variable domain, with the rest looked up from reference TRBV18 and TRBJ2-2, is NAGVMQNPRHLVRRRGQEARLRCSPMKGHSHVYWYRQLPEEGLKFMVYLQKENIIDESGMPKERFSAEFPKEGPSILRIQQVVRGDSAAYFCASSPPTGLATGELFFGEGSRLTVL.